This record looks at one T cell receptor beta chain sequence and its context. The antigen is undetermined. The data stem from a study of blood T cells in healthy people across ages. CDR3 length: 13 amino acids. Germline V CDR1 and CDR2: SGHVS, FQNEAQ. The germline V and J ends were trimmed by 3 bases and 5 bases, with 11 bases remaining between them. For the second PCR, which ran for about 6 to 11 cycles, a sample-barcoded 5' primer and a J-beta primer mix were used. Each CDR3 protein is one row after TCRdb ran MiXCR on the 5' RACE reads. The sample records almost 1 million distinct CDR3 sequences, 51% being singletons. Study-level points and caveats: Age brought a roughly linear fall in TCR beta diversity measured per million T cells.

The chain couples TRBV7-8 to TRBJ2-7; D gene ambiguous. Specimen: blood. The clonotype was recovered from a woman in her fifties or sixties in good health. Here the CDR3 DNA reads TGTGCCAGCAGCTTCGCACATGGGGACGAGCAGTACTTC. Translation gives CASSFAHGDEQYF.